One T cell receptor (beta chain) is described in this entry. This sample is part of a study of CD8+CD57+ T cells in acquired aplastic anemia. This CDR3 contains 18 residues. Genomic DNA, serving as template, underwent TCR beta VDJ and CDR3 profiling. Using its own MiXCR run on the reads, TCRdb lists one record per CDR3 protein. The sample contains around 200,000 distinct CDR3 sequences, less than 50% of which appear only once. Patients included in sequencing had previously demonstrated CD8+CD57+ cell expansion by flow cytometry. This TCR was recovered from a human donor with aplastic anemia. The V call is TRBV26, the J call TRBJ2-1; the D call in the table, TRBD2, was not verified against the DNA. TRBV26 is flagged as a pseudogene. The sample consisted of sorted CD4+, CD8+, or CD8+CD57+ T cells (not recorded which) from PBMCs. DNA for the CDR3: TGTGCCAGCAGTTCAAGTAGCGCGGCCACCCCATCCTACAATGAGCAGTTCTTC. Protein product: CASSSSSAATPSYNEQFF.